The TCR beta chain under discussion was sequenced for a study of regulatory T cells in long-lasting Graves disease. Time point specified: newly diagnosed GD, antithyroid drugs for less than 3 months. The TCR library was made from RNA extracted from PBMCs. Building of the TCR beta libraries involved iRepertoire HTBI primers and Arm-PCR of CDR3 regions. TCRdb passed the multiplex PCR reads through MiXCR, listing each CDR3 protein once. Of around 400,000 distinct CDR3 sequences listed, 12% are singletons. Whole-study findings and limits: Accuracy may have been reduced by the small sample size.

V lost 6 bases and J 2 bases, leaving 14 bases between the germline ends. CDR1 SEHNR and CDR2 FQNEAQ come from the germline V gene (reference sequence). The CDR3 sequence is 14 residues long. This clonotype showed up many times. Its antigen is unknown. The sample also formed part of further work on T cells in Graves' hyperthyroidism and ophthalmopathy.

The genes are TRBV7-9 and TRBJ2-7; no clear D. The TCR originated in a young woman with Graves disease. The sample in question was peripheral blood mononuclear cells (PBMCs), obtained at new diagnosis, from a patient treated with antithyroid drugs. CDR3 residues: CASSYLRNPYEQYF. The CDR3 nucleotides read TGTGCCAGCAGTTACCTCAGAAACCCCTACGAGCAGTACTTC.